The present TCR beta chain was sequenced within a study of T cell responses to AZD1222 COVID-19 vaccine. Study-wide findings and caveats: Close to half of spike-specific TCRs reportedly recognize unmutated variant regions.

The method was immunoSEQ multiplex PCR; TCRdb's version includes in-frame clones alone and lacks a portion of them. The sample yields over 140,000 clones, about 92% seen once. In regard to this clone: The antigen remains undetermined.

The CDR3 is made up of 15 amino acids. Trimming left V 1 base short and J 8 bases short, with 18 bases between. In germline, CDR1 is SGHNT, CDR2 YYREEE (reference sequence). Sequences were derived from peripheral blood, sampled 28 days after the second AZD1222 dose. The chain recombines TRBV5-4 with TRBJ1-2, with TRBD1 as a possible D gene (5 bases). This TCR was recovered from an adult who received the AZD1222 COVID-19 vaccine. CDR3 loop: CASSLYGTGPTGYTF. CDR3 nucleotides: TGTGCCAGCAGCTTGTACGGGACTGGGCCGACAGGCTACACCTTC.